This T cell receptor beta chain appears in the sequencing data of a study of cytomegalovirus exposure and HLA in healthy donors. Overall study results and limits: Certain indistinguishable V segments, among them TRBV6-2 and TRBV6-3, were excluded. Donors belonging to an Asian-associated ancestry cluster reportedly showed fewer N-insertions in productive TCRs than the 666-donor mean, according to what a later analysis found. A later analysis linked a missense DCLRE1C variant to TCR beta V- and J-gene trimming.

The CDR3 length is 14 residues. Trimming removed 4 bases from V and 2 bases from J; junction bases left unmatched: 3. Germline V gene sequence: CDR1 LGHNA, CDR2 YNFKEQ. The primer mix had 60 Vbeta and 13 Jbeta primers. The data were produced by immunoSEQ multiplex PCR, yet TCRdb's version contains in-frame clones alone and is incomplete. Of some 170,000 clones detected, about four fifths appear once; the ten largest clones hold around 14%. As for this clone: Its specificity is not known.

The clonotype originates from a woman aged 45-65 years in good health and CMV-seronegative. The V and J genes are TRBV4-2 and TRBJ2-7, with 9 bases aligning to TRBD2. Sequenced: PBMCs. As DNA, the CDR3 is TGTGCCAGCAGCCTGAGCGGGGGGCCCTACGAGCAGTACTTC. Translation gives CASSLSGGPYEQYF.